The text below deals with one TCR beta chain. Separate cDNA molecules each had unique molecular identifiers attached to them. In TCRdb, the 5' RACE reads were re-called with MiXCR into one record per CDR3 protein. Of tens of thousands of distinct CDR3 sequences listed, roughly 12% are singletons. These data originate in a study of early T cells in non-severe SARS-CoV-2 infection. V dropped 2 bases and J dropped 4 bases, with 6 bases sitting between them. Germline CDR1 reads KGHSH; CDR2 reads LQKENI. This CDR3 has 13 amino acids. Material: whole blood. This clonotype was sampled from an adult who was a healthcare worker with PCR-confirmed SARS-CoV-2 infection or an uninfected control (not recorded which). The chain joins TRBV18 to TRBJ2-1; the D is unclear. This CDR3 reads CASSPKNYNEQFF. The CDR3 DNA sequence: TGTGCCAGCTCACCAAAGAATTACAATGAGCAGTTCTTC.